The clone carrying this T cell receptor beta chain has just a few counts. The antigen is not known. The study profiled TCR beta VDJ and CDR3 using genomic DNA as template. TCRdb redid the calling of the reads with MiXCR, one entry per CDR3 protein. The sample holds about 140,000 distinct CDR3 sequences, 41% seen once. This specimen belongs to a study of CD8+CD57+ T cells in acquired aplastic anemia. Across the whole study: Recorded DNA amounts for sorted CD4+ and CD8+ cells had an average of around 3.4 ug. Study results and limitations: No significant difference in CD8+ Simpson's diversity was found between patients and controls. Common to patients and controls were about 31 CD8+ CDR3 sequences.

With 5 bases clipped from V and 7 bases from J, the junction kept 8 bases outside the gene matches. This CDR3 spans 14 amino acids. Germline V gene lookup returns CDR1 SEHNR and CDR2 FQNEAQ (reference sequence). The rearrangement links TRBV7-9 to TRBJ1-2, with TRBD1 matching over 9 bases. The sample consisted of sorted CD4+, CD8+, or CD8+CD57+ T cells (not recorded which) from PBMCs. The TCR originated in a human donor in good health, serving as a control. This chain's CDR3 is CASSDRDRVRGYTF. DNA for the CDR3: TGTGCCAGCAGCGACCGGGACAGGGTACGTGGCTACACCTTC.